The 14 T cell receptor beta chains given below trace back to one sample, sequenced in a study of blood T cells in healthy people across ages (dated by TCRdb to between 2014 and 2016). Libraries were prepared through 5' RACE. The sample was run on an Illumina HiSeq 2500. A second roughly 7 to 11 cycle PCR used a sample-barcoded 5' primer and a J-beta primer mix. The public reads were reprocessed in TCRdb via fastp at Q25 and MiXCR, keeping in-frame beta chains. For every CDR3 protein sequence, its rows merge into one entry that carries the most common genes and DNA. This sample comprises 1,100,000 or so distinct CDR3 sequences, 45% of them detected only once. Approximately 17% of the sample lies in the top ten. Material for sequencing was blood. The receptors shown here come from a woman aged 55-70 years in good health.

This clonotype occurred a few times. The rearrangement uses TRBV15 and TRBJ2-5; D is perhaps TRBD2 (5 bases). V was pared by 7 bases and J by 5 bases, with 11 bases between. The CDR3 covers 12 residues. CDR1 and CDR2 from the germline V gene are LNHNV and YYDKDF (reference sequence). CDR3 sequence: CATKGPGETQYF. As DNA, the CDR3 is TGTGCCACCAAAGGACCGGGGGAGACCCAGTACTTC.

V and J are TRBV6-5 and TRBJ2-7, with D possibly TRBD1 on 5 matching bases. V was trimmed by 1 base and J by 4 bases, leaving 11 bases between them. Germline CDR1 is MNHEY and CDR2 is SVGAGI. This CDR3 has 14 amino acids. The CDR3: CASSYLGQVYEQYF. CDR3 DNA: TGTGCCAGCAGTTACTTGGGGCAAGTATACGAGCAGTACTTC.

This clonotype was seen a single time. The chain joins TRBV14 to TRBJ1-2, with 7 nucleotides matching TRBD1. This CDR3 is built from 15 residues. CDR1 and CDR2 from the germline V gene are SGHDN and FVKESK. V lost 0 bases to trimming and J lost 7 bases; unmatched junction nucleotides: 8. The CDR3 protein is CASSQDKIRGTGYTF. For the CDR3, the DNA is TGTGCCAGCAGCCAAGATAAGATCAGGGGGACTGGCTACACCTTC.

V usage is TRBV28 and J usage is TRBJ2-1; 11 nucleotides line up with TRBD2. This CDR3 is 17 amino acids long. J lost 2 bases, V lost 5 bases, and 8 bases had no gene match. Per germline, CDR1 MDHEN and CDR2 SYDVKM. As DNA, the CDR3 is TGTGCCAGCAGTCGAAATGGACTAGCGGGCCCCTACAATGAGCAGTTCTTC. Translation gives CASSRNGLAGPYNEQFF.

This clonotype turned up a few times. This chain connects TRBV4-1 to TRBJ2-1; 8 bases align to TRBD2. Germline assignment: CDR1 MGHRA and CDR2 YSYEKL. The CDR3 contains 16 residues. J gave up 1 base and V 1 base, and 3 bases lay outside the gene matches. The CDR3 DNA reads as TGCGCCAGCAGCCAAGTTAGCGGGACTTCCTACAATGAGCAGTTCTTC. Its translation is CASSQVSGTSYNEQFF.

The V call is TRBV27, the J call TRBJ2-1; a possible D gene is TRBD2 (6 bases). The V gene's germline CDR1 is MNHEY and CDR2 SMNVEV (reference sequence). V lost 3 bases, J lost 10 bases, and 10 bases lay in between. CDR3 length equals 12 residues. The CDR3 reads CASSFFGGEQFF. The DNA of the CDR3 is TGTGCCAGCAGTTTCTTTGGAGGGGAGCAGTTCTTC.

The chain has TRBV6-2 or TRBV6-3 and TRBJ2-7; a possible D gene is TRBD1 (5 bases). Germline V gene data show CDR1 as MNHEY and CDR2 as SVGEGT. Trimming shortened V by 6 bases and J by 3 bases, and 18 bases separated the two germline ends. The CDR3 is 15 amino acids. CDR3 in DNA: TGTGCCAGCAGGGCCCGAAGGGGATTTTTCTACGAGCAGTACTTC. It is translated as CASRARRGFFYEQYF.

This clonotype was counted once. The V call is TRBV20-1, the J call TRBJ2-3; 11 bases are shared with TRBD2. V lost 6 bases to trimming and J lost 5 bases; unmatched junction nucleotides: 10. The germline gives CDR1 DFQATT, CDR2 SNEGSKA (reference sequence). The CDR3 has 15 amino acids. CDR3 in amino acids: CSAATLAGGRDTQYF. In nucleotides, the CDR3 is TGCAGTGCGGCTACTCTAGCGGGAGGTAGAGATACGCAGTATTTT.

This clonotype was seen only a few times. This chain links TRBV27 with TRBJ2-7, with D possibly TRBD1 on 5 matching bases. Trimming removed 4 bases at V and 7 bases at J, with 20 bases between. The CDR3 spans 15 residues. Looked up from germline, CDR1 is MNHEY and CDR2 is SMNVEV (reference sequence). The CDR3 DNA sequence: TGTGCCAGCAGTTCAGGAAGCCAGGGCATGGGAGAGCAGTACTTC. Translated: CASSSGSQGMGEQYF.

The chain carries TRBV3-1 and TRBJ1-5, with D possibly being TRBD1 (5 bases). The CDR3 runs to 15 residues. Trimming shortened V by 0 bases and J by 6 bases, and 12 bases separated the two germline ends. From germline, CDR1 is LGHDT and CDR2 YNNKEL (reference sequence). In nucleotides, the CDR3 is TGTGCCAGCAGCCAAGACAGGGACCCTGGTCAGCCCCAGCATTTT. Its protein is CASSQDRDPGQPQHF.

The rearrangement links TRBV20-1 to TRBJ2-5, with D uncertain. V shed 1 base and J shed 11 bases, with 11 bases lying between them. The CDR3 runs 11 residues. The germline V gene has CDR1 DFQATT and CDR2 SNEGSKA (reference sequence). Written as DNA, the CDR3 is TGCAGTGCTAGAGTGGACCTCGGGCAGTACTTC. Translating it yields CSARVDLGQYF.

The J gene is TRBJ2-7, the V gene TRBV6-2 or TRBV6-3; D unresolved. Trimming took 5 bases from V and 12 from J, leaving 14 bases between them. Germline V lookup: CDR1 MNHEY, CDR2 SVGEGT. This CDR3 is built from 11 residues. CDR3 nucleotide sequence: TGTGCCAGCAGTCCGGATCGGGCCCGGTACTTC. This gives the protein CASSPDRARYF.

There are a few counts of this clonotype. The gene calls are TRBV7-9 and TRBJ1-2; weak D call: TRBD1 (6 bases). This CDR3 is 13 amino acids long. Germline loops: CDR1 SEHNR, CDR2 FQNEAQ (reference sequence). Trimming took off 6 bases at V and 8 bases at J, with 16 bases between the two ends. CDR3 sequence: CASSLSQGFGYTF. CDR3 in DNA: TGTGCCAGCAGTCTATCACAGGGCTTCGGCTACACCTTC.

The chain couples TRBV5-6 to TRBJ2-7; D is unresolved. This CDR3 has 13 amino acids. In germline, CDR1 is SGHDT, CDR2 YYEEEE. V was pared by 9 bases and J by 0 bases, with 13 bases between. The CDR3 sequence: CATRHLSSYEQYF. Here the CDR3 DNA reads TGTGCCACGAGGCACCTCAGCTCCTACGAGCAGTACTTC. The whole variable domain, remainder taken from reference TRBV5-6 and TRBJ2-7, is DAGVTQSPTHLIKTRGQQVTLRCSPKSGHDTVSWYQQALGQGPQFIFQYYEEEERQRGNFPDRFSGHQFPNYSSELNVNALLLGDSALYLCATRHLSSYEQYFGPGTRLTVT.